This T cell receptor (beta chain) was sequenced during a study of response to subunit inactivated influenza vaccine (dated by TCRdb to 2017 to 2018). Some background on the complete study: To follow how T cells responded to a trivalent subunit inactivated influenza vaccine, the researchers relied on deep quantitative profiling of the T cell receptor repertoire. What the study reported, not specific to this receptor: According to the authors, only a limited number of new T cells may be recruited by each seasonal influenza vaccination.

The receptor library was made with RT-PCR. Sequencing used an Illumina HiSeq 2500. TCRdb applied fastp at Q25 and MiXCR to the public reads, then kept only in-frame beta chains. Rows with a matching CDR3 protein are joined into one entry that keeps the most common DNA and genes. Counted in this sample were 650,000 to 800,000 distinct CDR3 sequences; roughly 20% of them appeared once. Jointly, the top ten make up approximately 10% of the sample. From the germline V gene, CDR1 is SNHLY and CDR2 is FYNNEI. Its CDR3 holds 15 amino acids, cysteine through phenylalanine. The entry retains the CDR3 DNA only, 45 bases that are in frame from base 1. V has 3 bases trimmed and J has 1 base trimmed; junction bases matching no gene number 4. This clonotype came up many times. What antigen it recognizes has not been identified. Per-base quality was not reported, and no clone a single base away is much larger than it.

The sample in question was PBMCs from blood, obtained 4 to 6 days after vaccination. This receptor was identified in a man aged 45-65 years who received an inactivated influenza vaccine. Donor details come from another sample of the same person, matched by shared clones. Recombination joined TRBV2 with TRBJ2-5, and TRBD2 aligns with 8 junction nucleotides. The CDR3 is CASSESAGVQETQYF. The DNA sequence is as follows: TGTGCCAGCAGTGAGTCAGCGGGGGTCCAAGAGACCCAGTACTTC.